Presented here are 25 T cell receptor beta chains from one specimen sequenced in a study of spatial heterogeneity in lung cancer. Time point denoted: blood at routine non-recurrence follow-up after resection. MiXCR, run by TCRdb on the 5' RACE reads, gives a single entry per CDR3 protein. The data contain about 36,000 distinct CDR3 sequences, approximately 8% of them singletons. The sample here was PBMCs, taken at follow-up. Receptors were obtained from a male donor with early-stage non-small cell lung cancer.

This clonotype was counted at least ten times. V is TRBV9 and J is TRBJ1-1; D ambiguous. The CDR3 is 14 amino acids. The V end lost 0 bases, the J end lost 4 bases, and 10 bases lay between the germline ends. Germline CDR1 reads SGDLS; CDR2 reads YYNGEE. The DNA of the CDR3 is TGTGCCAGCAGCGTAGTGGACGGGCCCACTGAAGCTTTCTTT. The encoded protein is CASSVVDGPTEAFF.

This clonotype has ten or more counts. The chain is built from TRBV5-1 and TRBJ1-6; 7 positions match TRBD1. The CDR3 runs to 17 residues. The V gene end was trimmed by 6 bases and the J gene end by 8 bases; junction bases not matched to a gene: 17. The germline gives CDR1 SGHRS, CDR2 YFSETQ. The CDR3 is CASTNRDRGGRDSPLHF. CDR3 sequence (DNA): TGCGCCAGCACCAACCGGGACAGAGGGGGTCGGGATTCACCCCTCCACTTT.

This clonotype has at least ten counts. This chain joins TRBV20-1 and TRBJ1-5; no reliable D call. The CDR3 is 13 amino acids. Trimming stripped 0 bases from V and 2 bases from J, with 5 bases between. Looked up from germline, CDR1 is DFQATT and CDR2 is SNEGSKA (reference sequence). The chain's CDR3 is CSARDSGNQPQHF. The CDR3 DNA reads TGCAGTGCTAGAGACAGTGGCAATCAGCCCCAGCATTTT.

This clonotype was counted many times. The chain is built from TRBV19 and TRBJ2-3; 10 nucleotides align to TRBD2. This CDR3 comprises 16 residues. Unmatched junction bases numbered 8, after V lost 2 bases and J lost 6 bases. CDR1 and CDR2 from the germline V gene are LNHDA and SQIVND (reference sequence). CDR3 DNA: TGTGCCAGTAGTATATGGCCTAGCGGGGGTAAGGATACGCAGTATTTT. The encoded protein is CASSIWPSGGKDTQYF.

The sample holds many counts of this clonotype. This chain connects TRBV11-2 to TRBJ2-1, with TRBD1 matching 11 bases. With 4 bases clipped from V and 10 bases from J, the junction kept 9 bases outside the gene matches. CDR1 and CDR2 (germline): SGHAT, FQNNGV. The CDR3 sequence is 15 residues long. The CDR3 reads CASSSGTGGSREQFF. CDR3 in DNA: TGTGCCAGCAGCTCCGGGACAGGGGGGTCAAGGGAGCAGTTCTTC.

There are a few counts of this clonotype. The chain combines TRBV7-3 with TRBJ2-2, with TRBD2 matching over 8 bases. Germline-derived CDR1 and CDR2 are SGHTA and FQGTGA. The CDR3 sequence is 16 residues long. Unmatched junction bases numbered 5, after V lost 1 base and J lost 4 bases. Written as DNA, the CDR3 is TGTGCCAGCAGCTTAATATCGGCGGGGGGCACCGGGGAGCTGTTTTTT. Translated: CASSLISAGGTGELFF. Together with reference TRBV7-3 and TRBJ2-2, the CDR3 gives the full variable domain: GAGVSQTPSNKVTEKGKYVELRCDPISGHTALYWYRQSLGQGPEFLIYFQGTGAADDSGLPNDRFFAVRPEGSVSTLKIQRTERGDSAVYLCASSLISAGGTGELFFGEGSRLTVL.

This clonotype has more than one count but fewer than ten. The V and J genes are TRBV14 and TRBJ2-7, with TRBD1 as a possible D gene (5 bases). In germline, CDR1 is SGHDN, CDR2 FVKESK. The CDR3 has 16 amino acids. V shed 1 base and J shed 3 bases, with 16 bases lying between them. The CDR3 sequence is CASSQVGALRVYEQYF. CDR3 DNA sequence: TGTGCCAGCAGCCAAGTTGGGGCCCTACGGGTCTACGAGCAGTACTTC.

This clonotype was counted many times. The chain has TRBV20-1 and TRBJ2-7, with D unresolved. There are 15 residues in the CDR3. V was cut by 1 base and J by 2 bases, with 15 bases left in between. Looked up from germline, CDR1 is DFQATT and CDR2 is SNEGSKA (reference sequence). CDR3 in DNA: TGCAGTGCTAGAGGGCGGCCAGGCCAGACCTACGAGCAGTACTTC. Protein sequence: CSARGRPGQTYEQYF.

This clonotype showed up many times. The chain links TRBV2 to TRBJ2-3; D is uncertain. The V gene lost 2 bases and the J gene lost 5 bases, with 11 bases spanning the gap. Germline CDR1 and CDR2: SNHLY and FYNNEI. This CDR3 region has 14 residues. DNA for the CDR3: TGTGCCAGCAGTGAAATGGCAGTTGGAGATACGCAGTATTTT. Its protein is CASSEMAVGDTQYF.

The sample holds many counts of this clonotype. This chain links TRBV2 with TRBJ2-1, with a weak D call TRBD2 (7 bases). V was trimmed by 7 bases and J by 7 bases, leaving 11 bases between them. The CDR3 consists of 12 residues. Germline V gene data show CDR1 as SNHLY and CDR2 as FYNNEI. CDR3 sequence: CASIGGVNEQFF. In nucleotides, the CDR3 is TGTGCCAGCATAGGGGGGGTAAATGAGCAGTTCTTC.

This clonotype has at least ten counts. The chain recombines TRBV6-1 with TRBJ2-3; TRBD1 agrees at 7 bases. V trimming: 7 bases; J trimming: 2 bases; junction bases outside the gene matches: 6. The CDR3 length is 14 residues. The germline gives CDR1 MNHNS, CDR2 SASEGT. The CDR3 region has the DNA TGTGCCAGCATCCCGACAGGGAACACAGATACGCAGTATTTT. Protein: CASIPTGNTDTQYF.

This clonotype has ten or more counts. V and J are TRBV2 and TRBJ1-4, with TRBD1 matching 8 bases. Germline assignment: CDR1 SNHLY and CDR2 FYNNEI. Germline trimming cut 4 bases from V and 6 bases from J; bases unmatched to any gene: 1. CDR3 size: 13 residues. CDR3 amino acids: CASSGQGYEKLFF. CDR3 bases: TGTGCCAGCAGTGGACAGGGGTATGAAAAACTGTTTTTT.

Many counts were recorded for this clonotype. The chain has TRBV7-9 and TRBJ1-4, with unresolved D. Germline loops: CDR1 SEHNR, CDR2 FQNEAQ (reference sequence). The CDR3 contains 13 residues. V lost 4 bases to trimming and J lost 8 bases, with 11 bases between them. The CDR3 region has the DNA TGTGCCAGCAGCTACGTAACATGGGAAAAACTGTTTTTT. Protein sequence: CASSYVTWEKLFF.

This clonotype appeared many times. The chain couples TRBV20-1 to TRBJ2-3; 10 positions match TRBD1. V lost 5 bases and J lost 1; bases outside the gene matches: 18. The V gene's germline CDR1 is DFQATT and CDR2 SNEGSKA (reference sequence). There are 19 residues in the CDR3. The CDR3 protein is CSARWDRGLFGGGTDTQYF. CDR3 DNA: TGCAGTGCTCGGTGGGACAGGGGCCTCTTCGGCGGGGGCACAGATACGCAGTATTTT.

This clonotype was seen repeatedly, ten times or more. The chain recombines TRBV19 with TRBJ2-3, with a tentative D call TRBD1 (6 bases). The CDR3 covers 13 residues. Germline-derived CDR1 and CDR2 are LNHDA and SQIVND (reference sequence). V was pared by 11 bases and J by 2 bases, with 14 bases between. CDR3 loop: CAASQGYTDTQYF. CDR3 nucleotides: TGTGCCGCCTCGCAGGGGTACACAGATACGCAGTATTTT.

This clonotype was counted many times. This sequence joins TRBV7-9 and TRBJ1-2; weak D call: TRBD1 (5 bases). The ends were cut back, 0 bases at V and 0 bases at J, with 8 bases in the middle. From germline, CDR1 is SEHNR and CDR2 FQNEAQ (reference sequence). This CDR3 contains 15 residues. DNA for the CDR3: TGTGCCAGCAGCTTAGCTGGACAACCTAACTATGGCTACACCTTC. It encodes CASSLAGQPNYGYTF. The variable domain in full, with the rest retrieved from reference TRBV7-9 and TRBJ1-2, is DTGVSQNPRHKITKRGQNVTFRCDPISEHNRLYWYRQTLGQGPEFLTYFQNEAQLEKSRLLSDRFSAERPKGSFSTLEIQRTEQGDSAMYLCASSLAGQPNYGYTFGSGTRLTVV.

This clonotype was seen ten or more times. The chain couples TRBV5-1 to TRBJ2-1, with 14 bases matching TRBD2. The V gene end was trimmed by 4 bases and the J gene end by 5 bases; junction bases not matched to a gene: 8. In germline, CDR1 is SGHRS, CDR2 YFSETQ. The CDR3 length is 17 residues. The CDR3 sequence: CASSPGTSGGLNNEQFF. The CDR3 DNA reads TGCGCCAGCAGCCCGGGGACTAGCGGGGGCCTTAACAATGAGCAGTTCTTC.

This clonotype was seen ten or more times. The chain uses TRBV28 and TRBJ2-2, with D maybe TRBD2 (5 bases). V lost 5 bases, J lost 3 bases, and 7 bases lay in between. The CDR3 spans 13 residues. Germline V lookup: CDR1 MDHEN, CDR2 SYDVKM. CDR3 coding DNA: TGTGCCAGCAGTCGGGATGACACCGGGGAGCTGTTTTTT. Translating it yields CASSRDDTGELFF.

This clonotype has ten or more counts. The chain is built from TRBV12-3 or TRBV12-4 and TRBJ2-1; D ambiguous. This CDR3 is built from 12 residues. The V end lost 2 bases, the J end lost 9 bases, and 8 bases lay between the germline ends. DNA of the CDR3: TGTGCCAGCAGTTTAATCGAGGTTGAGCAGTTCTTC. Residues: CASSLIEVEQFF.

This clonotype was counted at least ten times. This rearrangement joins TRBV27 to TRBJ2-3; D perhaps matches TRBD2 (7 bases). Germline CDR1 is MNHEY and CDR2 is SMNVEV (reference sequence). V lost 5 bases and J 2 bases, leaving 17 bases between the germline ends. The CDR3 is made up of 16 amino acids. The CDR3 DNA sequence: TGTGCCAGCAGTCCCCTAGGGGGGGGCTTCACAGATACGCAGTATTTT. Its translation: CASSPLGGGFTDTQYF.

In this sample, this clonotype turned up many times. V usage is TRBV5-6 and J usage is TRBJ1-2, with D possibly being TRBD1 (5 bases). The germline V gene encodes CDR1 SGHDT and CDR2 YYEEEE. V lost 1 base and J lost 4, with 11 bases in between. The CDR3 runs 14 residues. In nucleotides, the CDR3 is TGTGCCAGCAGCTTGAGGGGCTCTCCCTATGGCTACACCTTC. As protein: CASSLRGSPYGYTF.

This clonotype has a count of ten or more. The rearrangement joins TRBV9 to TRBJ2-3; D is undetermined. The CDR3 is made up of 14 amino acids. Trimming left V 0 bases short and J 2 bases short, with 7 bases between. Germline V gives CDR1 SGDLS, CDR2 YYNGEE. DNA for the CDR3: TGTGCCAGCAGCGTAGACAGCTTCACAGATACGCAGTATTTT. This sequence encodes CASSVDSFTDTQYF.

There are many counts of this clonotype. The chain is built from TRBV20-1 and TRBJ1-1; weak D call: TRBD1 (6 bases). This CDR3 comprises 13 residues. The V gene's germline CDR1 is DFQATT and CDR2 SNEGSKA (reference sequence). V was cut by 6 bases and J by 2 bases, with 13 bases left in between. The CDR3, as DNA: TGCAGTGCCCCGTGGGGGGCCAACACTGAAGCTTTCTTT. Residues: CSAPWGANTEAFF.

This sequence joins TRBV9 and TRBJ2-1; 7 nucleotides match TRBD1. Germline CDR1 SGDLS, CDR2 YYNGEE. The CDR3 sequence is 14 residues long. V lost 4 bases to trimming and J lost 10 bases; unmatched junction nucleotides: 11. CDR3 protein: CASSPRTGDEEQFF. The CDR3 nucleotides read TGTGCCAGCAGCCCACGAACAGGGGATGAAGAGCAGTTCTTC.

There are many counts of this clonotype. The chain recombines TRBV19 with TRBJ2-1, with D tentatively TRBD2 (6 bases). The ends were cut back, 0 bases at V and 4 bases at J, with 10 bases in the middle. The germline V gene encodes CDR1 LNHDA and CDR2 SQIVND (reference sequence). The CDR3 extends over 15 amino acids. In nucleotides, the CDR3 is TGTGCCAGTAGTATAGACGGGGCGGGATACAATGAGCAGTTCTTC. It codes for CASSIDGAGYNEQFF.